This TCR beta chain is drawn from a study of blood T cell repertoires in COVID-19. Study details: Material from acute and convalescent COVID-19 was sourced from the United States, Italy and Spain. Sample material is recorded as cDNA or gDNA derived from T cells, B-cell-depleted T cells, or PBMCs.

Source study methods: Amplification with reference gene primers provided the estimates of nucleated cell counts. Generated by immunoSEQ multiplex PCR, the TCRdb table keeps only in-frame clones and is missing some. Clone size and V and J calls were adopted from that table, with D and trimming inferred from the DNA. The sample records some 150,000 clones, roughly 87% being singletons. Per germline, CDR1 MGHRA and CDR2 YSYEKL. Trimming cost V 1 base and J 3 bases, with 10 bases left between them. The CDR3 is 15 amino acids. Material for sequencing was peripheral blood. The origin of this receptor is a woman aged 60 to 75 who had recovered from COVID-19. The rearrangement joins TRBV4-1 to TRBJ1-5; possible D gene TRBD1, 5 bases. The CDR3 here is CASSQVQGVNQPQHF. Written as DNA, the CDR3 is TGCGCCAGCAGCCAAGTGCAGGGTGTCAATCAGCCCCAGCATTTT.